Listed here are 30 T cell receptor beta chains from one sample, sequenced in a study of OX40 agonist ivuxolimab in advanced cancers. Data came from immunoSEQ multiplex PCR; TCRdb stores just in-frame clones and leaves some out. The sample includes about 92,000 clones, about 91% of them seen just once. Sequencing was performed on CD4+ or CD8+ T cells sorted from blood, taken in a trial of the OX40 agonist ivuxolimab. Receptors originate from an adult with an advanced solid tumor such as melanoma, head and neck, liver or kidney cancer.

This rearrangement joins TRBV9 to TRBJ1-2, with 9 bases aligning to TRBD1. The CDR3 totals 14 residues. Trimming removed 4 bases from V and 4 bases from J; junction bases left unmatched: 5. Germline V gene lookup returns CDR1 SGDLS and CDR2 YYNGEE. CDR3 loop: CASSRGQGSYGYTF. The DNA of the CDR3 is TGTGCCAGCAGCCGGGGACAGGGTAGCTATGGCTACACCTTC. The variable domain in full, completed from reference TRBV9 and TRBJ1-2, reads DSGVTQTPKHLITATGQRVTLRCSPRSGDLSVYWYQQSLDQGLQFLIQYYNGEERAKGNILERFSAQQFPDLHSELNLSSLELGDSALYFCASSRGQGSYGYTFGSGTRLTVV.

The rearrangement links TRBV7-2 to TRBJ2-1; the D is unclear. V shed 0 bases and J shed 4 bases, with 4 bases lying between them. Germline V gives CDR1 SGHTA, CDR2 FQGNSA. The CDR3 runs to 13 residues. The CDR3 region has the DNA TGTGCCAGCAGCTTAGCGGTGTACAATGAGCAGTTCTTC. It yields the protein CASSLAVYNEQFF. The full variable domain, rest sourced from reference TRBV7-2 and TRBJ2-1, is GAGVSQSPSNKVTEKGKDVELRCDPISGHTALYWYRQSLGQGLEFLIYFQGNSAPDKSGLPSDRFSAERTGGSVSTLTIQRTQQEDSAVYLCASSLAVYNEQFFGPGTRLTVL.

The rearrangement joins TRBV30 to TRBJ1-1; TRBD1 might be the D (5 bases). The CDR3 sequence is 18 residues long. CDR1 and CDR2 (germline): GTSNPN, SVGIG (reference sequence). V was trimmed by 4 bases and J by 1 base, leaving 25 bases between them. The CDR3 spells CAWNSTGTWEGKNTEAFF. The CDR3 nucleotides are TGTGCCTGGAATTCGACCGGGACCTGGGAAGGTAAGAACACTGAAGCTTTCTTT. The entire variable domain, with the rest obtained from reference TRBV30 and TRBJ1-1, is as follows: SQTIHQWPATLVQPVGSPLSLECTVEGTSNPNLYWYRQAAGRGLQLLFYSVGIGQISSEVPQNLSASRPQDRQFILSSKKLLLSDSGFYLCAWNSTGTWEGKNTEAFFGQGTRLTVV.

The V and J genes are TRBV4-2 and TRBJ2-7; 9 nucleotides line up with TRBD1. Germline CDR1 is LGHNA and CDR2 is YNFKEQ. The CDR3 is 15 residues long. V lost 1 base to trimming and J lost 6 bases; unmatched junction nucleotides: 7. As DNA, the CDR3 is TGTGCCAGCAGCCAAGGTTGGGACAGGGTCGCCGAGCAGTACTTC. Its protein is CASSQGWDRVAEQYF.

Here the CDR3 reads CAAGGSGRDTQYF. The DNA for the CDR3 is TGTGCCGCTGGGGGGTCGGGAAGAGATACGCAGTATTTT. This chain uses TRBV28 with TRBJ2-3; the D gene is possibly TRBD2 (6 bases). CDR3 length: 13 amino acids. CDR1 is MDHEN and CDR2 is SYDVKM in the germline V gene. Deletions cut 11 bases from V and 5 bases from J, with 17 bases between.

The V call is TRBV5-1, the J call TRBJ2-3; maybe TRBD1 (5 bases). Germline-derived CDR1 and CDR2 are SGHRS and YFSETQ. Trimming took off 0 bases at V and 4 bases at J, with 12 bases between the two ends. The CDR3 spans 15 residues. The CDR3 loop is CASSLVGVVADTQYF. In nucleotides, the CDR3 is TGCGCCAGCAGCTTGGTAGGGGTGGTTGCAGATACGCAGTATTTT.

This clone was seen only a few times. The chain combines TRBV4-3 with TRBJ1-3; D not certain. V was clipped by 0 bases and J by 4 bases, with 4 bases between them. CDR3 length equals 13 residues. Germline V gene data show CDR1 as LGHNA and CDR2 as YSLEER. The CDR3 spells CASSQDRGNTIYF. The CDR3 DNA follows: TGCGCCAGCAGCCAAGATCGCGGAAACACCATATATTTT.

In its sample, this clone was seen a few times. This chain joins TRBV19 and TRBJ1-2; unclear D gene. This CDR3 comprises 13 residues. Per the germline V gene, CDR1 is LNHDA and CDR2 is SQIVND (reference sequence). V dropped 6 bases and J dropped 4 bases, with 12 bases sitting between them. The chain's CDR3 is CASSLTGSYGYTF. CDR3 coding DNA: TGTGCCAGTAGCCTAACCGGGTCCTATGGCTACACCTTC.

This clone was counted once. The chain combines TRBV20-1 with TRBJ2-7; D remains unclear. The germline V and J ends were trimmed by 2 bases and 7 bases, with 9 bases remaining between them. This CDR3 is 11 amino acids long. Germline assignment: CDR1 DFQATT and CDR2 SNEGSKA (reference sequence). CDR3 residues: CSARTVGEQYF. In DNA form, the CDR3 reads TGCAGTGCTAGAACAGTCGGGGAGCAGTACTTC.

The CDR3 sequence is CASSLGGGSYNEQFF. In DNA, the CDR3 is TGTGCCAGCAGCTTGGGTGGGGGGTCCTACAATGAGCAGTTCTTC. The chain employs TRBV5-4 and TRBJ2-1, with D tentatively TRBD2 (6 bases). The CDR3 totals 15 residues. Deletions cut 0 bases from V and 1 base from J, with 8 bases between. Germline-derived CDR1 and CDR2 are SGHNT and YYREEE (reference sequence). Drawing the rest from reference TRBV5-4 and TRBJ2-1, the complete variable domain is ETGVTQSPTHLIKTRGQQVTLRCSSQSGHNTVSWYQQALGQGPQFIFQYYREEENGRGNFPPRFSGLQFPNYSSELNVNALELDDSALYLCASSLGGGSYNEQFFGPGTRLTVL.

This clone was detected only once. DNA for the CDR3: TGTGCCACCAGCAGAGGCCAACGGGGGTCTGATGAAAAACTGTTTTTT. This sequence encodes CATSRGQRGSDEKLFF. V is TRBV15 and J is TRBJ1-4; maybe TRBD1 (5 bases). The CDR3 is 16 amino acids. Germline assignment: CDR1 LNHNV and CDR2 YYDKDF (reference sequence). Trimming took off 1 base at V and 6 bases at J, with 15 bases between the two ends.

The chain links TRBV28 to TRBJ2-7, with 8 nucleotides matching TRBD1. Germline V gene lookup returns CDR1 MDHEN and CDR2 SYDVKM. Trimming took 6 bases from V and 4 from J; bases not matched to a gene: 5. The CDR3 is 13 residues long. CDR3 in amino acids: CASSGQGRYEQYF. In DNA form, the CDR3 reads TGTGCCAGCAGCGGACAGGGCCGATACGAGCAGTACTTC.

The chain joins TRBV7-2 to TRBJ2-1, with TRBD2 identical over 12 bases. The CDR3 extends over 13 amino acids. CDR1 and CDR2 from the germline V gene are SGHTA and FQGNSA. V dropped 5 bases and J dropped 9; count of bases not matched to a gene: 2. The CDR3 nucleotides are TGTGCCAGCAGCCTGGGACTAGCGGGTGAGCAGTTCTTC. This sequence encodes CASSLGLAGEQFF. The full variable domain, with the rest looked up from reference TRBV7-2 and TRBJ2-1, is GAGVSQSPSNKVTEKGKDVELRCDPISGHTALYWYRQSLGQGLEFLIYFQGNSAPDKSGLPSDRFSAERTGGSVSTLTIQRTQQEDSAVYLCASSLGLAGEQFFGPGTRLTVL.

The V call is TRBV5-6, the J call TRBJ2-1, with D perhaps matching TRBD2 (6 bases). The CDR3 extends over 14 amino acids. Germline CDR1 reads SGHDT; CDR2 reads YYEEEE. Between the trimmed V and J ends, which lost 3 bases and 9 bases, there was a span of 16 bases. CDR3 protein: CASSYTGARLEQFF. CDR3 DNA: TGTGCCAGCAGCTACACGGGAGCTCGGCTTGAGCAGTTCTTC.

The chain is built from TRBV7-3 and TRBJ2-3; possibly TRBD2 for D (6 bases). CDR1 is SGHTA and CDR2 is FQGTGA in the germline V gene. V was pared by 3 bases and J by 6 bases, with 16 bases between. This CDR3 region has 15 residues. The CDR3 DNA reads TGTGCCAGCAGCTTCCGACTAGATCCTCTGGATACGCAGTATTTT. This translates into CASSFRLDPLDTQYF. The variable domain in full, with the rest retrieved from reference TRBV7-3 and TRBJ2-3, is GAGVSQTPSNKVTEKGKYVELRCDPISGHTALYWYRQSLGQGPEFLIYFQGTGAADDSGLPNDRFFAVRPEGSVSTLKIQRTERGDSAVYLCASSFRLDPLDTQYFGPGTRLTVL.

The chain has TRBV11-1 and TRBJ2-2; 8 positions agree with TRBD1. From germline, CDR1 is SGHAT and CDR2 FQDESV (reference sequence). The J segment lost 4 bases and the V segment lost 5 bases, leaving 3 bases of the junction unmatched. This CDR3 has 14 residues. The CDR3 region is CASSPGQGTGELFF. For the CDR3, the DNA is TGTGCCAGCAGCCCCGGACAGGGCACCGGGGAGCTGTTTTTT.

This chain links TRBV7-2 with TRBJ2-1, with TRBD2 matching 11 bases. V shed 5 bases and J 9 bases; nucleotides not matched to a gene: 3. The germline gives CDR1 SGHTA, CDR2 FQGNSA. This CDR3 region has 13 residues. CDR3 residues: CASSPTSGIEQFF. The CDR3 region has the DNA TGTGCCAGCAGCCCGACTAGCGGGATTGAGCAGTTCTTC. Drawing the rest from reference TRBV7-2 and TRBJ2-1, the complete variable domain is GAGVSQSPSNKVTEKGKDVELRCDPISGHTALYWYRQSLGQGLEFLIYFQGNSAPDKSGLPSDRFSAERTGGSVSTLTIQRTQQEDSAVYLCASSPTSGIEQFFGPGTRLTVL.

The CDR3 sequence: CASSLANRAEAFF. In DNA, the CDR3 is TGTGCCAGCAGCTTAGCGAACAGGGCCGAAGCTTTCTTT. The V call is TRBV7-9, the J call TRBJ1-1; possibly TRBD1 for D (6 bases). The germline V and J ends were trimmed by 0 bases and 8 bases, with 10 bases remaining between them. Per germline, CDR1 SEHNR and CDR2 FQNEAQ (reference sequence). CDR3 length: 13 amino acids. Full variable domain (missing parts from reference TRBV7-9 and TRBJ1-1): DTGVSQNPRHKITKRGQNVTFRCDPISEHNRLYWYRQTLGQGPEFLTYFQNEAQLEKSRLLSDRFSAERPKGSFSTLEIQRTEQGDSAMYLCASSLANRAEAFFGQGTRLTVV.

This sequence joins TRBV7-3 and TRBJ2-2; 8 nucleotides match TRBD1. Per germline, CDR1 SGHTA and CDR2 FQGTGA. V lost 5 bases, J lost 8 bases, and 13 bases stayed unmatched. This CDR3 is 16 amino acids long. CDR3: CASSPGGTGGLGELFF. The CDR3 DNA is TGTGCCAGCAGCCCTGGAGGGACAGGCGGCTTGGGGGAGCTGTTTTTT.

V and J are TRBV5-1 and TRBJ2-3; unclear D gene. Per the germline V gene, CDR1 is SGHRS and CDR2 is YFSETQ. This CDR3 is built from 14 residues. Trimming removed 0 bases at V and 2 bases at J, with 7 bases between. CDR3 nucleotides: TGCGCCAGCAGCTTGGAGCTAACCACAGATACGCAGTATTTT. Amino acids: CASSLELTTDTQYF.

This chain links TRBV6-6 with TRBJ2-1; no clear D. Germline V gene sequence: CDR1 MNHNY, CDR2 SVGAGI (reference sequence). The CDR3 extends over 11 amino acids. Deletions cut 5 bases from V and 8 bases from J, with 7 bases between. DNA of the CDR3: TGTGCCAGCAGTCTCTTGGATGAGCAGTTCTTC. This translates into CASSLLDEQFF.

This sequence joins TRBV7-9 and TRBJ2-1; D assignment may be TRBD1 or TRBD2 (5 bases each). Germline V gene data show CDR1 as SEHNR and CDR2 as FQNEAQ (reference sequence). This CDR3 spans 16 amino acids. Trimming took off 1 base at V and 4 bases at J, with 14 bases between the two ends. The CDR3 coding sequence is TGTGCCAGCAGCTTAGAGGGGAGTGGCGGATACAATGAGCAGTTCTTC. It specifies CASSLEGSGGYNEQFF.

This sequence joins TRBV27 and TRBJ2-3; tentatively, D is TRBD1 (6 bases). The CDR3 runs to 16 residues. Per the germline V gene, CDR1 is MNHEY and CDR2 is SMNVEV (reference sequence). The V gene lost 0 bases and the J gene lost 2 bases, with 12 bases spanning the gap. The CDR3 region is CASSLSRGLPTDTQYF. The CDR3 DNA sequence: TGTGCCAGCAGTTTATCCAGGGGCCTTCCCACAGATACGCAGTATTTT.

The CDR3 region has the DNA TGTGCCAGCAGTAAAGTCCGACAGGGGGTTAACTATGGCTACACCTTC. It is translated as CASSKVRQGVNYGYTF. The chain is built from TRBV27 and TRBJ1-2; TRBD1 aligns across 9 bases. Trimming cost V 5 bases and J 1 base; bases outside gene matches: 8. CDR3 size: 16 residues. Germline V gives CDR1 MNHEY, CDR2 SMNVEV (reference sequence).

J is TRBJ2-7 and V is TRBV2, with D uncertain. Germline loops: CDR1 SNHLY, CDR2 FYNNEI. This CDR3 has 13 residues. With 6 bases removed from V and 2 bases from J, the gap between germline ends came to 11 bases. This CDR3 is CASSPPNTYEQYF. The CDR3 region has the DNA TGTGCCAGCAGCCCTCCCAACACCTACGAGCAGTACTTC. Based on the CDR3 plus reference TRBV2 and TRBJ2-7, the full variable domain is EPEVTQTPSHQVTQMGQEVILRCVPISNHLYFYWYRQILGQKVEFLVSFYNNEISEKSEIFDDQFSVERPDGSNFTLKIRSTKLEDSAMYFCASSPPNTYEQYFGPGTRLTVT.

In DNA form, the CDR3 reads TGTGCCAGCAGCTTGGCCAGCGTCTACGAGCAGTACTTC. This sequence encodes CASSLASVYEQYF. The chain has TRBV7-2 and TRBJ2-7; D ambiguous. Trimming stripped 3 bases from V and 3 bases from J, with 9 bases between. The CDR3 runs 13 residues. The germline gives CDR1 SGHTA, CDR2 FQGNSA.

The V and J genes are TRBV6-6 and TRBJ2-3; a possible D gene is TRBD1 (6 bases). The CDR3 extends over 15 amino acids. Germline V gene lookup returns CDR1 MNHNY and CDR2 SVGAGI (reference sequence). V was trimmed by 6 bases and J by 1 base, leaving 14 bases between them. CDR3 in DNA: TGTGCCAGCAGCCAAACTCGACAGGGCACAGATACGCAGTATTTT. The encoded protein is CASSQTRQGTDTQYF.

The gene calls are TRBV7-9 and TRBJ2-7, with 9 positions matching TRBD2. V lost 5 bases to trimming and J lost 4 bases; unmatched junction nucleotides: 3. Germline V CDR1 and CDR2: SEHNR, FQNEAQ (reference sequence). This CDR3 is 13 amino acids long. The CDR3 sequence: CASSGGRGYEQYF. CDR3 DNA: TGTGCCAGCAGCGGCGGGAGGGGTTACGAGCAGTACTTC.

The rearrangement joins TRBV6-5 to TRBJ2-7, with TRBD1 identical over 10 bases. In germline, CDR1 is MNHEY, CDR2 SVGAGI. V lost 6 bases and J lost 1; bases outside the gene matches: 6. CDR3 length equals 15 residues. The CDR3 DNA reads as TGTGCCAGCAGCCGGACAGGGGGTGAGTCCTACGAGCAGTACTTC. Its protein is CASSRTGGESYEQYF.

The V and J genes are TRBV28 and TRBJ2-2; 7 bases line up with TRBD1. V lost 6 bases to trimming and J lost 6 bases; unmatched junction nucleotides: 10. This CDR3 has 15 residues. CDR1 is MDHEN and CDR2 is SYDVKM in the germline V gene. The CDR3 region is CASRKGTATSGELFF. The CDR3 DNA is TGTGCCAGCAGGAAGGGGACAGCTACTTCCGGGGAGCTGTTTTTT.